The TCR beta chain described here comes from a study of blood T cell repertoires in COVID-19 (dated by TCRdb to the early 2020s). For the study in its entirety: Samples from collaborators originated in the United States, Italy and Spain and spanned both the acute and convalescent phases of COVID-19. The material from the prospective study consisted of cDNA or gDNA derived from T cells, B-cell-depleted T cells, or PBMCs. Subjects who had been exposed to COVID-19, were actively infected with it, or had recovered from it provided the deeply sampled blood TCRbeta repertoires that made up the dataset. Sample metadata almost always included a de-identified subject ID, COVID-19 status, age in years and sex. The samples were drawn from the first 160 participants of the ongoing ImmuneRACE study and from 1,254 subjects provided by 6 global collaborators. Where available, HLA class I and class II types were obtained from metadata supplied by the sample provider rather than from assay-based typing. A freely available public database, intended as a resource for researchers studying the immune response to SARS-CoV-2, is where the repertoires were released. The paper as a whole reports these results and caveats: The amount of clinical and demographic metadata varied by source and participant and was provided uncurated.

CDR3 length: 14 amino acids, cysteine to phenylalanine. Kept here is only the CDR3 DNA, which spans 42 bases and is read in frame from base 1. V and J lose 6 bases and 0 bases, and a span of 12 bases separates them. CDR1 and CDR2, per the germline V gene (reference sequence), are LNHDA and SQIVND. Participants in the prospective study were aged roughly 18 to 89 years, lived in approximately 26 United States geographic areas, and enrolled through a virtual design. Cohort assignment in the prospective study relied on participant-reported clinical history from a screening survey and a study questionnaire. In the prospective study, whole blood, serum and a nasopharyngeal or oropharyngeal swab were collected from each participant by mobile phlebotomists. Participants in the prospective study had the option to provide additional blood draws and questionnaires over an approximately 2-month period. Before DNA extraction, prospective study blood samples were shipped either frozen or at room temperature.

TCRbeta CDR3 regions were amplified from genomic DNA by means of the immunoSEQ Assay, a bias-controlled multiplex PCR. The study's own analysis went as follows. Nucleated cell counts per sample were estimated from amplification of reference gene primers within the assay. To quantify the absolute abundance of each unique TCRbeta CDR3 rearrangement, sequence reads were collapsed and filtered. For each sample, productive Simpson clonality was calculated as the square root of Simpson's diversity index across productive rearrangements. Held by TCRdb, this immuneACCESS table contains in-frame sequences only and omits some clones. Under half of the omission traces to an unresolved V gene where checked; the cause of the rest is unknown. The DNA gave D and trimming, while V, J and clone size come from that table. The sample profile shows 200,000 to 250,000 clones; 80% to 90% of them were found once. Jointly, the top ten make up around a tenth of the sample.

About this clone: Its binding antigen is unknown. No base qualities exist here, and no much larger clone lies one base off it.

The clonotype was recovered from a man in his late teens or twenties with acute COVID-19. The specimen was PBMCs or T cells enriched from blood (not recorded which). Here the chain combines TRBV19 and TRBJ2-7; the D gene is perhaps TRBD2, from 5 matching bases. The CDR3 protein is CASSPEVISYEQYF. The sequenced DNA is TGTGCCAGTAGCCCGGAGGTTATCTCCTACGAGCAGTACTTC.